This passage covers 18 T cell receptor beta chains from one sample sequenced in a study of blood T cell repertoires in COVID-19. Generated by immunoSEQ multiplex PCR, the TCRdb table keeps only in-frame clones and is missing some. The sample records some 45,000 clones, 70% to 90% being singletons. Sequencing was performed on peripheral blood. The receptor source for this set is a human donor in a cohort sampled during active COVID-19.

The genes are TRBV4-2 and TRBJ2-4, with TRBD1 identical over 7 bases. The CDR3 runs 16 residues. The V gene's germline CDR1 is LGHNA and CDR2 YNFKEQ. V dropped 1 base and J dropped 1; count of bases not matched to a gene: 4. CDR3 DNA sequence: TGTGCCAGCAGCCAAGTTGCGGACAGGGCCAAAAACATTCAGTACTTC. Amino acids: CASSQVADRAKNIQYF.

V is TRBV2 and J is TRBJ1-5; possible D gene TRBD1, 5 bases. V lost 2 bases and J 1 base, leaving 12 bases between the germline ends. The CDR3 length is 16 residues. CDR1 and CDR2 (germline): SNHLY, FYNNEI. The CDR3 is CASSEFGGISNQPQHF. DNA for the CDR3: TGTGCCAGCAGTGAATTTGGGGGGATAAGCAATCAGCCCCAGCATTTT.

The V gene is TRBV19, the J gene TRBJ2-5; 9 positions agree with TRBD2. CDR3 size: 15 residues. Trimming removed 6 bases from V and 1 base from J; junction bases left unmatched: 6. Germline assignment: CDR1 LNHDA and CDR2 SQIVND (reference sequence). CDR3 in amino acids: CASSGTSLPQETQYF. In DNA, the CDR3 is TGTGCCAGTAGCGGGACTAGCCTCCCCCAAGAGACCCAGTACTTC.

The chain recombines TRBV27 with TRBJ2-7, with D possibly being TRBD1 (5 bases). Per the germline V gene, CDR1 is MNHEY and CDR2 is SMNVEV (reference sequence). The CDR3 covers 12 residues. The V end lost 5 bases, the J end lost 5 bases, and 10 bases lay between the germline ends. The CDR3 protein is CASSGQGDEQYF. The CDR3 DNA follows: TGTGCCAGCAGTGGCCAGGGCGACGAGCAGTACTTC.

This sequence joins TRBV24-1 and TRBJ2-5; no reliable D call. The germline V gene has CDR1 KGHDR and CDR2 SFDVKD. The CDR3 is 10 residues long. Trimming removed 9 bases at V and 5 bases at J, with 6 bases between. The CDR3 is CATPGETQYF. CDR3 nucleotides: TGTGCCACCCCCGGGGAGACCCAGTACTTC.

The chain couples TRBV19 to TRBJ2-1; 7 nucleotides align to TRBD1. The CDR3 has 16 amino acids. V lost 2 bases, J lost 6 bases, and 10 bases stayed unmatched. Looked up from germline, CDR1 is LNHDA and CDR2 is SQIVND (reference sequence). The CDR3 reads CASSIRGPGQINEQFF. CDR3 in DNA: TGTGCCAGTAGTATACGGGGCCCGGGACAGATCAATGAGCAGTTCTTC. Filled out from reference TRBV19 and TRBJ2-1, the complete variable domain reads DGGITQSPKYLFRKEGQNVTLSCEQNLNHDAMYWYRQDPGQGLRLIYYSQIVNDFQKGDIAEGYSVSREKKESFPLTVTSAQKNPTAFYLCASSIRGPGQINEQFFGPGTRLTVL.

This chain links TRBV11-2 with TRBJ2-7; unclear D gene. The CDR3 spans 13 residues. In germline, CDR1 is SGHAT, CDR2 FQNNGV. The V end was cut by 4 bases, the J end by 2 bases, with 9 bases between. CDR3 nucleotides: TGTGCCAGCAGCTCCTACTTGACCTACGAGCAGTACTTC. Amino acids: CASSSYLTYEQYF.

The chain combines TRBV7-2 with TRBJ2-5, with 11 bases matching TRBD2. With V trimmed by 5 bases and J by 4 bases, 9 bases remained unmatched. This CDR3 is built from 16 residues. CDR1 is SGHTA and CDR2 is FQGNSA in the germline V gene. CDR3 DNA: TGTGCCAGCAGCATCAGCTTTAGCGGGGGGGCAGAGACCCAGTACTTC. As protein: CASSISFSGGAETQYF. Drawing the rest from reference TRBV7-2 and TRBJ2-5, the complete variable domain is GAGVSQSPSNKVTEKGKDVELRCDPISGHTALYWYRQSLGQGLEFLIYFQGNSAPDKSGLPSDRFSAERTGGSVSTLTIQRTQQEDSAVYLCASSISFSGGAETQYFGPGTRLLVL.

This clone showed up just once. The V and J genes are TRBV7-2 and TRBJ2-3; no reliable D call. The CDR3 spans 13 residues. The ends were cut back, 2 bases at V and 6 bases at J, with 9 bases in the middle. Germline V gene lookup returns CDR1 SGHTA and CDR2 FQGNSA. The DNA of the CDR3 is TGTGCCAGCAGCTTAATCCACGGGGATACGCAGTATTTT. It encodes CASSLIHGDTQYF.

This sequence joins TRBV2 and TRBJ1-2; a possible D gene is TRBD1 (5 bases). The CDR3 consists of 15 residues. Germline V gene data show CDR1 as SNHLY and CDR2 as FYNNEI. V lost 8 bases and J lost 2, with 18 bases in between. In nucleotides, the CDR3 is TGTGCCAGCTCCCTGGAGGCGGGGGGGAACTATGGCTACACCTTC. Amino acid sequence: CASSLEAGGNYGYTF.

The chain employs TRBV7-9 and TRBJ2-5; 8 bases map to TRBD2. CDR3 length: 15 residues. Germline-derived CDR1 and CDR2 are SEHNR and FQNEAQ (reference sequence). The V gene end was trimmed by 4 bases and the J gene end by 5 bases; junction bases not matched to a gene: 9. The CDR3 is CASSSSGRGAETQYF. CDR3 DNA sequence: TGTGCCAGCAGCTCGTCTGGGCGGGGGGCTGAGACCCAGTACTTC.

The chain has TRBV5-1 and TRBJ2-5, with 7 bases lining up with TRBD1. Germline assignment: CDR1 SGHRS and CDR2 YFSETQ. This CDR3 is 13 amino acids long. Trimming took 4 bases from V and 2 from J; bases not matched to a gene: 2. DNA for the CDR3: TGCGCCAGCAGCCTGGGACAGCAAGAGACCCAGTACTTC. As protein: CASSLGQQETQYF.

The gene calls are TRBV2 and TRBJ2-5, with 11 bases lining up with TRBD2. V shed 4 bases, J shed 4 bases, and the junction held 5 bases outside the gene matches. Germline V lookup: CDR1 SNHLY, CDR2 FYNNEI. This CDR3 is 15 amino acids long. The DNA of the CDR3 is TGTGCCAGCAGTGCGGGGACTAGCGGACCAGAGACCCAGTACTTC. Protein: CASSAGTSGPETQYF. Based on the CDR3 plus reference TRBV2 and TRBJ2-5, the full variable domain is EPEVTQTPSHQVTQMGQEVILRCVPISNHLYFYWYRQILGQKVEFLVSFYNNEISEKSEIFDDQFSVERPDGSNFTLKIRSTKLEDSAMYFCASSAGTSGPETQYFGPGTRLLVL.

The J gene is TRBJ1-5, the V gene TRBV16; D gene ambiguous. The CDR3 covers 13 residues. The V end was cut by 7 bases, the J end by 3 bases, with 10 bases between. Germline CDR1 and CDR2: KGHSY and FQNENV. Here the CDR3 reads CASTNGANQPQHF. The CDR3 DNA reads as TGTGCCAGCACAAACGGTGCCAATCAGCCCCAGCATTTT. Looking up the rest from reference TRBV16 and TRBJ1-5 gives the full variable domain: GEEVAQTPKHLVRGEGQKAKLYCAPIKGHSYVFWYQQVLKNEFKFLISFQNENVFDETGMPKERFSAKCLPNSPCSLEIQATKLEDSAVYFCASTNGANQPQHFGDGTRLSIL.

The table lists this clone with a few counts. This rearrangement joins TRBV18 to TRBJ1-2; 9 bases match TRBD1. V shed 6 bases and J 2 bases; nucleotides not matched to a gene: 7. CDR3 size: 15 residues. Germline V gene lookup returns CDR1 KGHSH and CDR2 LQKENI. CDR3 sequence reads: CASSRDRVVNYGYTF. CDR3 DNA: TGTGCCAGCTCCCGGGACAGGGTGGTGAACTATGGCTACACCTTC.

The rearrangement joins TRBV30 to TRBJ1-1; TRBD1 is a possible D gene (6 bases). The germline V gene encodes CDR1 GTSNPN and CDR2 SVGIG (reference sequence). The CDR3 sequence is 14 residues long. V lost 1 base and J 4 bases, leaving 13 bases between the germline ends. CDR3 amino acids: CAWSAQGVGTEAFF. The CDR3 coding sequence is TGTGCCTGGAGTGCACAGGGAGTGGGCACTGAAGCTTTCTTT.

The V and J genes are TRBV11-2 and TRBJ2-5, with D possibly being TRBD2 (7 bases). The CDR3 spans 13 residues. V was pared by 5 bases and J by 2 bases, with 9 bases between. CDR1 is SGHAT and CDR2 is FQNNGV in the germline V gene. The DNA for the CDR3 is TGTGCCAGCAGCGCGGGGGCACAAGAGACCCAGTACTTC. Protein: CASSAGAQETQYF.

This rearrangement joins TRBV30 to TRBJ2-3, with 10 positions matching TRBD2. The CDR3 has 14 amino acids. The J segment lost 8 bases and the V segment lost 2 bases, leaving 7 bases of the junction unmatched. CDR1 GTSNPN and CDR2 SVGIG come from the germline V gene (reference sequence). The CDR3 is CAWSLIAGGSTQYF. CDR3 coding DNA: TGTGCCTGGAGTCTTATAGCGGGGGGTAGTACGCAGTATTTT.